These 5 T cell receptor beta chains share one sample of origin, sequenced in a study of blood T cell repertoires in COVID-19. Generated by immunoSEQ multiplex PCR, the TCRdb table keeps only in-frame clones and is missing some. The sample contains some 45,000 clones, about 91% of which appear only once. Source material: peripheral blood. These receptors came from a man aged 60-69 years with active COVID-19.

The CDR3 here is CSVEGSGKGTEAFF. CDR3 nucleotides: TGCAGCGTTGAAGGATCGGGGAAGGGCACTGAAGCTTTCTTT. V usage is TRBV29-1 and J usage is TRBJ1-1, with unresolved D. Deletions cut 1 base from V and 4 bases from J, with 13 bases between. Germline loops: CDR1 SQVTM, CDR2 ANQGSEA. This CDR3 has 14 amino acids.

The CDR3 nucleotides are TGTGCCAGCAGCAAAACAGGGAACTACGAGCAGTACTTC. This gives the protein CASSKTGNYEQYF. The genes are TRBV6-2 or TRBV6-3 and TRBJ2-7, with D maybe TRBD1 (6 bases). This CDR3 has 13 residues. V lost 6 bases, J lost 3 bases, and 12 bases lay in between. Germline V gene sequence: CDR1 MNHEY, CDR2 SVGEGT.

The V gene is TRBV5-6, the J gene TRBJ2-1; 8 nucleotides line up with TRBD2. The V segment lost 2 bases and the J segment 2 bases; nucleotides outside the gene matches: 6. There are 16 residues in the CDR3. Germline-derived CDR1 and CDR2 are SGHDT and YYEEEE. The CDR3 bases are TGTGCCAGCAGCTTATCGGGGGGGACAACCTACAATGAGCAGTTCTTC. Its translation: CASSLSGGTTYNEQFF.

CDR3 in amino acids: CSAFRGQGDGYTF. The CDR3 DNA is TGCAGCGCCTTCCGGGGACAGGGCGATGGCTACACCTTC. The gene calls are TRBV29-1 and TRBJ1-2; 9 bases are a match to TRBD1. There are 13 residues in the CDR3. CDR1 is SQVTM, CDR2 ANQGSEA, per germline. V was pared by 7 bases and J by 6 bases, with 9 bases of the junction left unmatched.

The chain joins TRBV28 to TRBJ1-5; tentative D call: TRBD1 (5 bases). Trimming took 7 bases from V and 6 from J, leaving 19 bases between them. The CDR3 has 15 residues. The V gene's germline CDR1 is MDHEN and CDR2 SYDVKM. CDR3 sequence (DNA): TGTGCCAGCATGGACCAGGGTAGCGGGAGTCAGCCCCAGCATTTT. Its protein product is CASMDQGSGSQPQHF.